This TCR beta chain was obtained from a study of T cells in narcolepsy. Across the whole study: Healthy controls were enrolled alongside patients with narcolepsy type 1 or type 2. Study-wide points: No autoreactive T cell clone sequences appeared in some memory CD4+ repertoires. Reportedly, autoreactive clonotypes were serially detected in patients' blood but not controls'. HCRT-specific and TRIB2-specific autoreactive clonotypes appeared among same-patient CSF and blood CD4+ clonotypes.

Concerning this clone: Its target is unknown. The sample holds other DNA sequences that translate to the same CDR3.

The assay was immunoSEQ multiplex PCR, and TCRdb's table has in-frame clones only and misses some. The sample yields over 30,000 clones, 70% to 85% seen once. The clonotype originates from a human donor with narcolepsy. Sequencing was done on a sample of CD45RA- memory CD4+ T cells from PBMCs.

This chain's CDR3 is CASSPDRRNTIYF. CDR3 nucleotide sequence: TGTGCCAGCAGCCCTGACAGGCGAAACACCATATATTTT. The chain couples TRBV7-2 to TRBJ1-3; D is perhaps TRBD1 (6 bases). Germline CDR1 and CDR2: SGHTA and FQGNSA. This CDR3 comprises 13 residues. The V end was cut by 5 bases, the J end by 5 bases, with 10 bases between.